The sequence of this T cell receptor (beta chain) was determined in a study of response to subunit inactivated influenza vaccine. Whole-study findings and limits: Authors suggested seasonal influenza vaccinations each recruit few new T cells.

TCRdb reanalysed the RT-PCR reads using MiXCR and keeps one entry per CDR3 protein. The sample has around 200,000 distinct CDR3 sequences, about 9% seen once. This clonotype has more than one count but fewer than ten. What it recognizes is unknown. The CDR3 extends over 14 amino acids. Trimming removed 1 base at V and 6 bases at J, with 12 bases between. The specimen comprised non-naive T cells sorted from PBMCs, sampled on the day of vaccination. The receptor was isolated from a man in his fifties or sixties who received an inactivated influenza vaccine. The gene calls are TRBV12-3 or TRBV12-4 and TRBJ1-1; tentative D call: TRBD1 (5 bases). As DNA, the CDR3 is TGTGCCAGCAGTTTAGGACAGCGGGGCGCTGAAGCTTTCTTT. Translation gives CASSLGQRGAEAFF.